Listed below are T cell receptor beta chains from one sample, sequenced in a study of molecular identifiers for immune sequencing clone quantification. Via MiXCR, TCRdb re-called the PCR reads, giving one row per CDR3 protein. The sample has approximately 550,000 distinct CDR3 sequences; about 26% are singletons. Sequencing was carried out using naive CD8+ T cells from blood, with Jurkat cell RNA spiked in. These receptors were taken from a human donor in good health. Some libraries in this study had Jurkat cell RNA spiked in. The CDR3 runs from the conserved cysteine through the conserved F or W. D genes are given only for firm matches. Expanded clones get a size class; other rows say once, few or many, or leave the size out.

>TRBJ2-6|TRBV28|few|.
TGTGCCAGCAGTCTCCTTTACTCTGGGGCCAACGTCCTGACTTTC
CASSLLYSGANVLTF
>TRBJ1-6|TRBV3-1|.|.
TGTGCCAGCAGCCAAGATCAGGGGAGGGTTGGTTCACCCCTCCACTTT
CASSQDQGRVGSPLHF
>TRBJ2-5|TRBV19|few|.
TGTGCCAGTAGTATTGGAGGGGGCGGGGGACCACAAGAGACCCAGTACTTC
CASSIGGGGGPQETQYF
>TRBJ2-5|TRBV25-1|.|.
TGTGCCAGCAGGGGGGTTGGGGAAGAGCCCCAGTACTTC
CASRGVGEEPQYF
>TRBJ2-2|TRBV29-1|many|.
TGCAGCGTTAGACAGGAGAACACCGGGGAGCTGTTTTTT
CSVRQENTGELFF
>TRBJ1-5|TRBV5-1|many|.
TGCGCCAGCAGCTTGGAGGGTAGTTATAGCAATCAGCCCCAGCATTTT
CASSLEGSYSNQPQHF
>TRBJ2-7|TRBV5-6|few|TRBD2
TGTGCCAGTGGGCGGGGGAGCTCCTACGAGCAGTACTTC
CASGRGSSYEQYF
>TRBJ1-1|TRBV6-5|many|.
TGTGCCAGCAGTTATGACAGGTACACTGAAGCTTTCTTT
CASSYDRYTEAFF
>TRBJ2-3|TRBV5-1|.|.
TGCGCCAGCAGCCAGGGTGACGGCACAGATACGCAGTATTTT
CASSQGDGTDTQYF
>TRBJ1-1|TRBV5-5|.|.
TGTGCCAGCAGCTTGGCTAAGGGGGGCCACACTGAAGCTTTCTTT
CASSLAKGGHTEAFF
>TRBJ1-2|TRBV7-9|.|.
TGTGCCAGCAGCTCTGGACACACACTTAACTATGGCTACACCTTC
CASSSGHTLNYGYTF
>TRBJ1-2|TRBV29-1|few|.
TGCAGCGTTGAAGATGGAGTAGGGGAGCGGTATGGCTACACCTTC
CSVEDGVGERYGYTF
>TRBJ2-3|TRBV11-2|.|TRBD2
TGTGCCAGCAGCTTAGATCCCCTTAGCGGGAGCGTGACCACAGATACGCAGTATTTT
CASSLDPLSGSVTTDTQYF
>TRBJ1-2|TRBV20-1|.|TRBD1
TGCAGTGCTAGGGAGAATGGACAGGGAGCTAACTATGGCTACACCTTC
CSARENGQGANYGYTF
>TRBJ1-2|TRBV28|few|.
TGTGCCAGCAGTCAACGGACGTTGACCGAGGGCTACACCTTC
CASSQRTLTEGYTF
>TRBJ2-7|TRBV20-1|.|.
TGCAGTGCTACCACCCCTAGCTCCTACGAGCAGTACTTC
CSATTPSSYEQYF
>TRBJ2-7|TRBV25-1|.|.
TGTGCCTGCACTCCTACTAGTGAGCAGTACTTC
CACTPTSEQYF
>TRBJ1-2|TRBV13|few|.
TGTGCCAGCAGCTTCTCCTCACCGGGCAACTATGGCTACACCTTC
CASSFSSPGNYGYTF
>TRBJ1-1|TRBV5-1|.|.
TGCGCCAGCAGCTGGACTCCACACGAGGGCACTGAAGCTTTCTTT
CASSWTPHEGTEAFF